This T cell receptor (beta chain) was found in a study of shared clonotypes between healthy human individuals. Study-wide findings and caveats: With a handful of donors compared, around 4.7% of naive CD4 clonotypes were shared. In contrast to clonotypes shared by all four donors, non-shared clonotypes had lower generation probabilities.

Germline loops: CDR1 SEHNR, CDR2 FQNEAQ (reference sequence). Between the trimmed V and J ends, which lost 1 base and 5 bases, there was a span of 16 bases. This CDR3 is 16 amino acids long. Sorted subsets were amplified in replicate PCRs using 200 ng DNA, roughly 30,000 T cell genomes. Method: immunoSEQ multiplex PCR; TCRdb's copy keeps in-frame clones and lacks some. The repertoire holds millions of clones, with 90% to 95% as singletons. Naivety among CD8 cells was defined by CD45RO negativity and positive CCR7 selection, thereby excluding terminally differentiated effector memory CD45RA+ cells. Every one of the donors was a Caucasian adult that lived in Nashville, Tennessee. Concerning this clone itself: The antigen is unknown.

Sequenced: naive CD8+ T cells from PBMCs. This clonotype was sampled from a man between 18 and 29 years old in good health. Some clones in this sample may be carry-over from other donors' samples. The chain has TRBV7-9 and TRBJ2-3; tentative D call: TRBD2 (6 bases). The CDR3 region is CASSLVVTGDGDTQYF. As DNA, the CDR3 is TGTGCCAGCAGCTTAGTGGTGACGGGGGATGGAGATACGCAGTATTTT.